Sequencing of this T cell receptor (beta chain) was carried out in a study of T cells of healthy individuals. From germline, CDR1 is SEHNR and CDR2 FQNEAQ (reference sequence). There are 15 residues in the CDR3. V shed 5 bases, J shed 5 bases, and the junction held 9 bases outside the gene matches. This clonotype has ten or more counts. TCRdb called the 5' RACE reads again in MiXCR, with one record for every CDR3 protein. The sample shows about 82,000 distinct CDR3 sequences, 5% of them seen only once. This clonotype was sampled from a female donor in good health. The rearrangement uses TRBV7-9 and TRBJ1-1, with TRBD1 matching over 9 bases. The CDR3 DNA sequence: TGTGCCAGCAGCCCCAGCCGGGACAGGGTTACTGAAGCTTTCTTT. It specifies CASSPSRDRVTEAFF.